This is a list of T cell receptor beta chains from one sample in a study of patients and donors after allogeneic stem cell transplantation. From the RT-PCR reads, TCRdb called clonotypes with MiXCR, one entry per CDR3 protein. The sample shows about 960,000 distinct CDR3 sequences, roughly 17% of them seen only once. The sequencing sample was made of blood, either unsorted or a sorted T cell fraction (not recorded which). These receptors were obtained from a human donor who was either an allogeneic HSCT recipient or a stem cell or donor lymphocyte infusion donor (not recorded which). It is not recorded whose cells these are; they may come from a transplant donor. CDR3s include the opening cysteine and the closing phenylalanine or tryptophan. D genes are given only for firm matches. Part of the rows lack a size; the others show once, few, many or a class for expanded clones.

TRBV4-3,many,TRBJ1-1,.,CASSQDLATEAFF,TGCGCCAGCAGCCAAGACTTGGCCACTGAAGCTTTCTTT
TRBV4-1,.,TRBJ2-3,.,CASSPDGTPFGDTQYF,TGCGCCAGCAGCCCGGACGGGACTCCTTTTGGAGATACGCAGTATTTT
TRBV18,.,TRBJ2-1,.,CASSRQAAGLDEQFF,TGTGCCAGCTCACGCCAGGCGGCGGGCCTGGATGAGCAGTTCTTC
TRBV29-1,few,TRBJ2-3,.,CSVEAGYTDTQYF,TGCAGCGTTGAAGCTGGGTACACAGATACGCAGTATTTT
TRBV4-1,few,TRBJ1-2,.,CASSQPQRGGRYGYTF,TGCGCCAGCAGCCAGCCCCAAAGGGGAGGGCGCTATGGCTACACCTTC
TRBV24-1,.,TRBJ1-3,.,CATSDPGSGNTIYF,TGTGCCACCAGTGATCCGGGATCTGGAAACACCATATATTTT
TRBV2,few,TRBJ2-1,TRBD2,CASSDTGTSIYNEQFF,TGTGCCAGCAGTGATACCGGGACTAGCATTTACAATGAGCAGTTCTTC
TRBV6-5,.,TRBJ2-3,.,CASSYGPSKRSDTQYF,TGTGCCAGCAGTTACGGGCCTAGCAAGCGTTCAGATACGCAGTATTTT
TRBV9,few,TRBJ1-1,.,CASSVAGEGWVNTEAFF,TGTGCCAGCAGCGTAGCTGGGGAGGGATGGGTGAACACTGAAGCTTTCTTT
TRBV15,few,TRBJ2-7,.,CATSATGSGYEQYF,TGTGCCACCAGCGCAACAGGGTCTGGCTACGAGCAGTACTTC
TRBV20-1,few,TRBJ1-5,.,CSALIGNQPQHF,TGCAGTGCCCTAATCGGCAATCAGCCCCAGCATTTT
TRBV6-2/TRBV6-3,few,TRBJ1-1,TRBD1,CASSYGQGLTEAFF,TGTGCCAGCAGTTACGGACAGGGCCTCACTGAAGCTTTCTTT
TRBV7-2,few,TRBJ1-4,.,CASRIGRRANEKLFF,TGTGCCAGCAGGATCGGACGGAGGGCTAATGAAAAACTGTTTTTT
TRBV12-3/TRBV12-4,few,TRBJ2-5,.,CASRPGQFQETQYF,TGTGCCAGCAGGCCCGGACAGTTCCAAGAGACCCAGTACTTC
TRBV2,.,TRBJ1-1,.,CASRSSGLEAFF,TGTGCCAGCAGATCTTCAGGGCTTGAAGCTTTCTTT
TRBV29-1,.,TRBJ1-1,.,CSVDAEAFF,TGCAGCGTTGACGCTGAAGCTTTCTTT
TRBV20-1,.,TRBJ2-7,.,CSALKGSGVHEQYF,TGCAGTGCTTTAAAGGGGTCAGGGGTCCACGAGCAGTACTTC
TRBV20-1,.,TRBJ1-5,.,CSVRERIAGYSNQPQHF,TGCAGTGTCAGGGAAAGAATCGCCGGATATAGCAATCAGCCCCAGCATTTT
TRBV12-3/TRBV12-4,few,TRBJ2-7,TRBD2,CASSLGGTSVF,TGTGCCAGCAGTTTAGGCGGGACTAGCGTCTTC
TRBV9,.,TRBJ2-5,TRBD1,CASSVGGQGVETQYF,TGTGCCAGCAGCGTAGGGGGACAGGGTGTAGAGACCCAGTACTTC
TRBV30,once,TRBJ1-1,.,CAWSVQGRMNTEAFF,TGTGCCTGGAGTGTACAGGGACGGATGAACACTGAAGCTTTCTTT
TRBV5-1,.,TRBJ2-3,.,CASSWGGPSSTDTQYF,TGCGCCAGCAGCTGGGGGGGGCCGTCTAGCACAGATACGCAGTATTTT
TRBV9,few,TRBJ1-2,.,CASSAGGLGYTF,TGTGCCAGCAGCGCGGGAGGTCTTGGCTACACCTTC
TRBV7-2,few,TRBJ1-1,TRBD1,CASSLAGTGADEAFF,TGTGCCAGCAGCTTAGCCGGGACAGGGGCGGATGAAGCTTTCTTT
TRBV12-3/TRBV12-4,.,TRBJ2-1,.,CASTLSLPQGEQFF,TGTGCCAGCACCCTATCACTACCTCAGGGTGAGCAGTTCTTC
TRBV7-2,.,TRBJ2-1,.,CASSLLHRLDNGQFF,TGTGCCAGCAGCCTCCTGCACAGGCTGGACAATGGGCAGTTCTTC
TRBV29-1,few,TRBJ2-2,TRBD2,CSVPRLAGANTGELFF,TGCAGCGTTCCAAGACTAGCGGGAGCAAACACCGGGGAGCTGTTTTTT
TRBV20-1,few,TRBJ1-1,TRBD1,CSARPAGQGSTEAFF,TGCAGTGCTAGACCGGCAGGACAGGGGAGCACTGAAGCTTTCTTT
TRBV6-2/TRBV6-3,.,TRBJ2-7,.,CATGNSYEQYF,TGTGCCACCGGGAACTCCTACGAGCAGTACTTC
TRBV12-3/TRBV12-4,.,TRBJ1-3,TRBD1,CASIGSTAGGPFSGNTIYF,TGTGCCAGCATTGGCTCAACCGCAGGGGGCCCCTTCTCTGGAAACACCATATATTTT
TRBV6-5,few,TRBJ1-4,.,CASSYSRPGGNEKLFF,TGTGCCAGCAGTTACTCCCGCCCTGGCGGTAATGAAAAACTGTTTTTT
TRBV27,few,TRBJ1-5,.,CAIGPGNQPQHF,TGTGCCATCGGGCCTGGGAATCAGCCCCAGCATTTT
TRBV6-1,few,TRBJ2-1,TRBD2,CASLLRRGVNEQFF,TGTGCCAGCCTCCTCAGGCGGGGGGTGAATGAGCAGTTCTTC
TRBV9,.,TRBJ1-1,.,CASSAISSNVEAFF,TGTGCCAGCAGCGCAATTTCATCGAACGTTGAAGCTTTCTTT
TRBV5-8,.,TRBJ2-1,.,CASSFGPFVVGEQFF,TGTGCCAGCAGCTTCGGGCCATTTGTCGTTGGTGAGCAGTTCTTC
TRBV7-7,.,TRBJ1-3,.,CASSQAGGNGNTIYF,TGTGCTAGCAGCCAGGCGGGCGGGAATGGAAACACCATATATTTT
TRBV7-9,.,TRBJ1-5,.,CASSTEGGDQPQHF,TGTGCCAGCAGTACCGAGGGCGGTGATCAGCCCCAGCATTTT
TRBV7-8,few,TRBJ2-2,.,CASRSNRDPFIAGELFF,TGTGCCAGCAGATCGAACCGGGACCCCTTTATCGCCGGGGAGCTGTTTTTT
TRBV7-2,.,TRBJ1-4,.,CASSLAGASNEKLFF,TGTGCCAGCAGCTTAGCGGGGGCTTCTAATGAAAAACTGTTTTTT
TRBV9,.,TRBJ2-1,.,CASSVGERYNEQFF,TGTGCCAGCAGCGTAGGGGAACGCTACAATGAGCAGTTCTTC
TRBV10-3,.,TRBJ2-2,.,CAISEKGSNTGELFF,TGTGCCATCAGTGAAAAAGGATCGAACACCGGGGAGCTGTTTTTT
TRBV30,few,TRBJ2-5,.,CARRDTIQETQYF,TGTGCCCGGCGGGACACCATCCAAGAGACCCAGTACTTC
TRBV20-1,few,TRBJ1-6,.,CSASPTGRMNSPLHF,TGCAGTGCTAGCCCGACAGGTCGTATGAATTCACCCCTCCACTTT
TRBV27,.,TRBJ2-5,TRBD1,CASRFQQGAEETQYF,TGTGCCAGCAGATTCCAACAGGGGGCTGAGGAGACCCAGTACTTC
TRBV12-3/TRBV12-4,many,TRBJ1-2,.,CASSLNRNYGYTF,TGTGCCAGCAGTTTGAACAGAAACTATGGCTACACCTTC
TRBV20-1,.,TRBJ2-4,TRBD2,CSAAGGNHIAKNIQYF,TGCAGTGCGGCGGGAGGGAACCATATAGCCAAAAACATTCAGTACTTC
TRBV5-1,.,TRBJ1-6,.,CASSLEQGGRSPLHF,TGCGCCAGCAGCTTGGAACAGGGAGGGAGATCACCCCTCCACTTT
TRBV27,.,TRBJ1-5,.,CASRSQDRSFGSPQHF,TGTGCCAGCAGAAGCCAGGACCGAAGCTTCGGGTCGCCCCAGCATTTT
TRBV15,.,TRBJ2-7,.,CATSREPYEQYF,TGTGCCACCAGCAGAGAACCCTACGAGCAGTACTTC
TRBV4-2,few,TRBJ2-5,.,CASSQDIAGSTPLETQYF,TGTGCCAGCAGCCAAGATATTGCGGGTAGTACACCTCTGGAGACCCAGTACTTC
TRBV30,.,TRBJ2-7,.,CAWSVRGGYEQYF,TGTGCCTGGAGTGTACGAGGGGGCTACGAGCAGTACTTC
TRBV5-1,few,TRBJ2-1,TRBD2,CASSFGTRRGNEQFF,TGCGCCAGCAGCTTCGGGACTAGAAGGGGCAATGAGCAGTTCTTC
TRBV10-3,many,TRBJ2-7,.,CAISGTTYEQYF,TGTGCCATCAGCGGGACGACCTACGAGCAGTACTTC
TRBV5-8,.,TRBJ1-3,.,CASSRTPRNTIYF,TGTGCCAGCAGCCGGACACCAAGAAACACCATATATTTT
TRBV7-9,.,TRBJ2-1,.,CASSLGQVSANEQFF,TGTGCCAGCAGCTTAGGACAGGTTTCCGCTAATGAGCAGTTCTTC
TRBV12-3/TRBV12-4,few,TRBJ1-4,.,CASSLQAGLEKLFF,TGTGCCAGCAGTTTACAGGCAGGACTTGAAAAACTGTTTTTT
TRBV12-3/TRBV12-4,many,TRBJ2-7,TRBD1,CASSRMGAMGQGIHEQYF,TGTGCCAGCAGCCGTATGGGGGCCATGGGACAGGGTATCCACGAGCAGTACTTC
TRBV6-2/TRBV6-3,few,TRBJ2-2,.,CASSYLATGELFF,TGTGCCAGCAGTTACCTCGCCACCGGGGAGCTGTTTTTT
TRBV4-3,few,TRBJ1-1,.,CASSQDFGGDHTEAFF,TGCGCCAGCAGCCAAGATTTCGGGGGGGATCACACTGAAGCTTTCTTT
TRBV4-3,few,TRBJ2-2,.,CASSQGRVLAGELFF,TGCGCCAGCAGCCAGGGAAGGGTTTTGGCCGGGGAGCTGTTTTTT